The present T cell receptor beta chain was sequenced within a study of blood T cell repertoires in COVID-19. Turning to the study itself: T cells, B-cell-depleted T cells, or PBMCs supplied cDNA or gDNA.

Study processing details: Estimation of nucleated cell counts relied on the amplification of reference gene primers. Assay used: immunoSEQ multiplex PCR; TCRdb lists only in-frame clones, some missing. V and J calls plus clone size are reproduced from that table; the DNA served to infer D and trimming. The table records about 200,000 clones, 82% of them present only once. V lost 7 bases and J lost 4, with 20 bases in between. Germline V gene lookup returns CDR1 WNHNN and CDR2 SYGVQD (reference sequence). The CDR3 is 16 amino acids. This clone is a singleton in its sample. Material for sequencing was peripheral blood. The receptor's source is a woman between 65 and 79 years old with COVID-19, enrolled during active disease. The chain employs TRBV10-1 and TRBJ1-3; perhaps TRBD1 as D (5 bases). This CDR3 reads CASTRGGAGSGNTIYF. For the CDR3, the DNA is TGCGCCAGCACCCGGGGCGGGGCAGGGTCCGGAAACACCATATATTTT.